The next 11 T cell receptor beta chains were all read from a single sample in a study of neoadjuvant anti-PD-1 for oral cavity cancer. Time point specified: after neoadjuvant nivolumab, at surgical resection. Profiling relied on immunoSEQ multiplex PCR, and the TCRdb table lists in-frame clones only, not all of them. The repertoire holds 73,000 or so clones, with about 85% as singletons. The specimen comprised PBMCs, sampled after nivolumab (anti-PD-1) treatment. The receptors stem from a person aged 35-80 years with oral cavity squamous cell carcinoma.

V and J are TRBV19 and TRBJ2-7, with a possible D match to TRBD1 (6 bases). The CDR3 has 12 amino acids. In germline, CDR1 is LNHDA, CDR2 SQIVND (reference sequence). The ends were cut back, 6 bases at V and 5 bases at J, with 11 bases in the middle. The DNA of the CDR3 is TGTGCCAGTAGGGCAGGGGCCAACGAGCAGTACTTC. Amino acid sequence: CASRAGANEQYF.

The chain uses TRBV30 and TRBJ2-1, with 7 positions matching TRBD2. Per germline, CDR1 GTSNPN and CDR2 SVGIG (reference sequence). The CDR3 runs 15 residues. The V and J ends lost 0 bases and 0 bases, in that order; junction bases with no gene match: 2. The CDR3 DNA sequence: TGTGCCTGGAGTGTGGGCGGGAGCTCCTACAATGAGCAGTTCTTC. Protein sequence: CAWSVGGSSYNEQFF.

The chain recombines TRBV28 with TRBJ1-4; D not certain. Per the germline V gene, CDR1 is MDHEN and CDR2 is SYDVKM. The germline V and J ends were trimmed by 10 bases and 3 bases, with 9 bases remaining between them. The CDR3 sequence is 12 residues long. CDR3: CAISTSNEKLFF. Written as DNA, the CDR3 is TGTGCCATCTCGACCTCTAATGAAAAACTGTTTTTT.

The genes are TRBV11-3 and TRBJ2-2; D gene unclear. There are 13 residues in the CDR3. The germline V gene has CDR1 SGHNT and CDR2 YENEEA. Trimming took 0 bases from V and 4 from J, leaving 3 bases between them. In DNA form, the CDR3 reads TGTGCCAGCAGCTTAGAGTCCACCGGGGAGCTGTTTTTT. Its protein product is CASSLESTGELFF.

This chain joins TRBV7-8 and TRBJ2-2; D uncertain. Germline V gives CDR1 SGHVS, CDR2 FQNEAQ. Trimming cost V 5 bases and J 1 base, with 14 bases left between them. The CDR3 loop spans 16 amino acids. CDR3 in DNA: TGTGCCAGCAGCCCAGAGGACGTCCGGAACACCGGGGAGCTGTTTTTT. Translating it yields CASSPEDVRNTGELFF. Together with reference TRBV7-8 and TRBJ2-2, the CDR3 gives the full variable domain: GAGVSQSPRYKVAKRGQDVALRCDPISGHVSLFWYQQALGQGPEFLTYFQNEAQLDKSGLPSDRFFAERPEGSVSTLKIQRTQQEDSAVYLCASSPEDVRNTGELFFGEGSRLTVL.

This clone was seen only once. The gene calls are TRBV5-1 and TRBJ2-2; D call uncertain. The germline CDR1 and CDR2 sequences are SGHRS and YFSETQ. The V and J ends lost 0 bases and 1 base respectively, with 7 bases between them. This CDR3 comprises 15 residues. CDR3 sequence (DNA): TGCGCCAGCAGCTTGGTGACACTGAACACCGGGGAGCTGTTTTTT. It is translated as CASSLVTLNTGELFF. The variable domain in full, with the rest retrieved from reference TRBV5-1 and TRBJ2-2, is KAGVTQTPRYLIKTRGQQVTLSCSPISGHRSVSWYQQTPGQGLQFLFEYFSETQRNKGNFPGRFSGRQFSNSRSEMNVSTLELGDSALYLCASSLVTLNTGELFFGEGSRLTVL.

The chain is built from TRBV4-1 and TRBJ2-5; 7 nucleotides agree with TRBD2. CDR1 is MGHRA, CDR2 YSYEKL, per germline. The V segment lost 0 bases and the J segment 4 bases; nucleotides outside the gene matches: 5. The CDR3 is 15 residues long. This CDR3 reads CASSQDTAGVETQYF. The CDR3 nucleotides are TGCGCCAGCAGCCAAGATACGGCGGGAGTAGAGACCCAGTACTTC.

The J gene is TRBJ2-7, the V gene TRBV5-1; unclear D gene. In germline, CDR1 is SGHRS, CDR2 YFSETQ. This CDR3 has 15 amino acids. V shed 0 bases and J shed 2 bases, with 12 bases lying between them. CDR3 region: CASSLDGDRTYEQYF. CDR3 DNA sequence: TGCGCCAGCAGCTTGGATGGCGACCGTACCTACGAGCAGTACTTC.

Details on this clone: This same CDR3 is encoded by further DNA sequences in the sample. The chain uses TRBV7-8 and TRBJ1-1; D perhaps matches TRBD1 (5 bases). The germline CDR1 and CDR2 sequences are SGHVS and FQNEAQ. V gave up 6 bases and J gave up 1 base, with 12 bases separating them. CDR3 length equals 14 residues. The CDR3 protein is CASSLGTGNTEAFF. Here the CDR3 DNA reads TGTGCCAGCAGTCTTGGGACGGGGAACACTGAAGCTTTCTTT.

The chain recombines TRBV6-5 with TRBJ2-1; D not certain. Germline CDR1 reads MNHEY; CDR2 reads SVGAGI. V dropped 0 bases and J dropped 4 bases, with 7 bases sitting between them. The CDR3 is made up of 14 amino acids. Here the CDR3 DNA reads TGTGCCAGCAGTTACTCCGACCCGTACAATGAGCAGTTCTTC. It codes for CASSYSDPYNEQFF.

The genes are TRBV15 and TRBJ2-3; 16 positions agree with TRBD2. The CDR3 consists of 17 residues. Germline assignment: CDR1 LNHNV and CDR2 YYDKDF (reference sequence). The J segment lost 1 base and the V segment lost 4 bases, leaving 2 bases of the junction unmatched. The CDR3 nucleotides are TGTGCCACCAGCACCGGGACTAGCGGGAGGGGCACAGATACGCAGTATTTT. It translates to CATSTGTSGRGTDTQYF.